This is a list of T cell receptor beta chains from one sample in a study of shared clonotypes between healthy human individuals. This table comes from immunoSEQ multiplex PCR, and its TCRdb copy is limited to in-frame clones, with some not included. The sample contains hundreds of thousands of clones, 96% of which appear only once. Sequencing input: naive CD8+ T cells sorted from blood. The receptor source for this set is a woman aged 30 to 39 in good health. Each CDR3 is given with its conserved first and last residue. D genes are given only for firm matches. Only some rows state a clone size, as once, few, many or a class for expanded clones.

J	V	D	size	DNA	CDR3
TRBJ1-1	TRBV2	-	-	TGTGCCAGCAGTGAACGTCGGGGGACGTTCACTGAAGCTTTCTTT	CASSERRGTFTEAFF
TRBJ2-7	TRBV5-4	-	few	TGTGCCAGCAGCACCGTGGGCGAGCAGTACTTC	CASSTVGEQYF
TRBJ2-5	TRBV10-3	TRBD2	-	TGTGCCATCGGAGGGACTAGCGGACCACAAGAGACCCAGTACTTC	CAIGGTSGPQETQYF
TRBJ1-5	TRBV2	TRBD1	-	TGTGCCAGCAGTGAGTGGGGACAGCATAGCAATCAGCCCCAGCATTTT	CASSEWGQHSNQPQHF
TRBJ2-5	TRBV27	TRBD2	-	TGTGCCAGCAGTGTTCTAGCGGGTATGGAGACCCAGTACTTC	CASSVLAGMETQYF
TRBJ1-5	TRBV27	-	-	TGTGCCAGCAGTAAAGGCCCCTACAGGGTGGGTAATCAGCCCCAGCATTTT	CASSKGPYRVGNQPQHF
TRBJ2-7	TRBV7-8	-	-	TGTGCCAGCAGCTTAATGCTCTCCTACGAGCAGTACTTC	CASSLMLSYEQYF
TRBJ1-2	TRBV28	-	-	TGTGCCAGCAGTTTACTCCTTCCGGTCTATGGCTACACCTTC	CASSLLLPVYGYTF
TRBJ1-2	TRBV7-9	TRBD1	-	TGTGCCAGCAGCCCCGGACAGGGGCCCCAAGGCTACACCTTC	CASSPGQGPQGYTF
TRBJ1-1	TRBV28	-	-	TGTGCCAGCAGTTTGGGGCGATTGACTGAAGCTTTCTTT	CASSLGRLTEAFF
TRBJ1-1	TRBV11-3	-	-	TGTGCCAGCAGCCCCCAGGGCATGAACACTGAAGCTTTCTTT	CASSPQGMNTEAFF
TRBJ2-7	TRBV19	-	-	TGTGCCAGTAGTATTGCGCGAGGACCCGTTCACGAGCAGTACTTC	CASSIARGPVHEQYF
TRBJ2-5	TRBV19	-	-	TGTGCCAGTAGTATAGTGGATTCAGAGCGAAGGGGGACCCAGTACTTC	CASSIVDSERRGTQYF
TRBJ2-1	TRBV9	TRBD1	-	TGTGCCAGCAGCCGGGACAGGGACAATGAGCAGTTCTTC	CASSRDRDNEQFF
TRBJ1-1	TRBV2	-	-	TGTGCCAGCAGTGAAGAGGTCAGAATCTACGGCGGGAACACTGAAGCTTTCTTT	CASSEEVRIYGGNTEAFF
TRBJ2-1	TRBV9	TRBD2	-	TGTGCCAGCAGCGTAGCGCCACTAGCGGGCTACTACAATGAGCAGTTCTTC	CASSVAPLAGYYNEQFF
TRBJ1-2	TRBV10-3	TRBD1	once	TGTGCCATCAGTGAGGAAATCGACAGGGGGGCCCGCGGCTACACCTTC	CAISEEIDRGARGYTF
TRBJ2-1	TRBV28	TRBD2	-	TGTGCCAGCAGCCTACTAGCGGGGGTTTACAATGAGCAGTTCTTC	CASSLLAGVYNEQFF
TRBJ2-7	TRBV2	-	-	TGTGCCAGCAGCCAGGGGGACTATGCCTACGAGCAGTACTTC	CASSQGDYAYEQYF
TRBJ1-4	TRBV11-2	-	-	TGTGCCAGCAGCCGCGCGAAAACAACTAATGAAAAACTGTTTTTT	CASSRAKTTNEKLFF